The next 11 T cell receptor beta chains were all read from a single sample in a study of shared T cell receptors in the human thymus. The repertoire was sequenced with immunoSEQ multiplex PCR; TCRdb's copy has only in-frame clones and lacks some. Here the sample spans about 660,000 clones, around nine tenths being singletons. Another study also made use of these data, one on human thymus T cells.

Sequenced: thymocytes. These receptors all come from a boy less than two years old with a congenital heart defect.

The chain links TRBV28 to TRBJ1-3; 7 bases line up with TRBD1. The length of the CDR3 is 16 residues. Trimming removed 2 bases from V and 0 bases from J; junction bases left unmatched: 4. Germline V CDR1 and CDR2: MDHEN, SYDVKM. CDR3 sequence: CASSLEQGISGNTIYF. CDR3 DNA: TGTGCCAGCAGTTTAGAACAGGGGATCTCTGGAAACACCATATATTTT.

The chain is built from TRBV27 and TRBJ2-2, with a tentative D call TRBD1 (5 bases). Germline values: CDR1 MNHEY, CDR2 SMNVEV (reference sequence). This CDR3 spans 14 amino acids. Trimming stripped 3 bases from V and 7 bases from J, with 12 bases between. The CDR3 DNA sequence: TGTGCCAGCAGTTTCTTAGGGGTTGGCGGGGAGCTGTTTTTT. This sequence encodes CASSFLGVGGELFF.

This clone came up once. V usage is TRBV27 and J usage is TRBJ2-2, with TRBD1 identical over 7 bases. This CDR3 comprises 14 residues. Germline-derived CDR1 and CDR2 are MNHEY and SMNVEV (reference sequence). V lost 8 bases, J lost 6 bases, and 9 bases stayed unmatched. The CDR3 coding sequence is TGTGCCAGCGACTACAGGCAGGGGGCCGGGGAGCTGTTTTTT. It is translated as CASDYRQGAGELFF.

This clone was observed a single time. Since the CDR3 does not end with the conserved phenylalanine or tryptophan, this likely comes from a read error. The DNA is left out, because the CDR3 cannot be placed on it with certainty; the CDR3 is given as TCRdb lists it. The CDR3 region is CAIRNRVRPSG. V and J are TRBV10-3 and TRBJ2-7; no DNA check was done on the table's D call, TRBD1. The CDR3 is 11 amino acids long, termini counted. Per germline, CDR1 ENHRY and CDR2 SYGVKD.

About this clone: Other DNA sequences in this specimen translate into the identical CDR3. The chain combines TRBV2 with TRBJ2-5; possibly TRBD1 for D (7 bases). The germline V gene encodes CDR1 SNHLY and CDR2 FYNNEI. This CDR3 spans 12 amino acids. V was pared by 7 bases and J by 5 bases, with 11 bases between. CDR3 sequence: CASKTGRETQYF. The CDR3 nucleotides read TGTGCCAGCAAGACAGGGAGGGAGACCCAGTACTTC.

This clone was seen only once. The chain has TRBV4-3 and TRBJ2-1, with TRBD2 matching over 9 bases. From germline, CDR1 is LGHNA and CDR2 YSLEER. V lost 0 bases and J lost 6; bases outside the gene matches: 12. CDR3 length: 18 amino acids. Here the CDR3 reads CASSQEASSAGGCNEQFF. In DNA form, the CDR3 reads TGCGCCAGCAGCCAAGAAGCTTCCTCAGCGGGAGGTTGCAATGAGCAGTTCTTC.

The chain has TRBV10-1 and TRBJ2-1, with 12 bases aligning to TRBD2. This CDR3 region has 16 residues. The V gene's germline CDR1 is WNHNN and CDR2 SYGVQD (reference sequence). Germline trimming cut 7 bases from V and 8 bases from J; bases unmatched to any gene: 12. CDR3 loop: CASTPTSGRPSDEQFF. In nucleotides, the CDR3 is TGCGCCAGCACCCCCACTAGCGGGAGGCCCTCCGATGAGCAGTTCTTC.

The chain recombines TRBV28 with TRBJ2-5, with a weak D call TRBD2 (5 bases). Germline V gene data show CDR1 as MDHEN and CDR2 as SYDVKM. V shed 3 bases and J shed 1 base, with 12 bases lying between them. The CDR3 has 15 amino acids. CDR3 protein: CASSLGGRFQETQYF. The CDR3, as DNA: TGTGCCAGCAGTTTGGGCGGGCGCTTCCAAGAGACCCAGTACTTC. The whole variable domain, filled in from reference TRBV28 and TRBJ2-5, reads DVKVTQSSRYLVKRTGEKVFLECVQDMDHENMFWYRQDPGLGLRLIYFSYDVKMKEKGDIPEGYSVSREKKERFSLILESASTNQTSMYLCASSLGGRFQETQYFGPGTRLLVL.

The chain is built from TRBV6-1 and TRBJ2-2; weak D call: TRBD2 (6 bases). V was shortened by 2 bases and J by 13 bases, with 11 bases between the two germline ends. The V gene's germline CDR1 is MNHNS and CDR2 SASEGT. This CDR3 region has 12 residues. CDR3 coding DNA: TGTGCCAGCAGTGAACTCAGGAGGGGGCTGTTTTTT. Translating gives CASSELRRGLFF.

The sample holds one count of this clone. The genes are TRBV19 and TRBJ1-2, with 8 bases identical to TRBD1. CDR3 size: 16 residues. The J segment lost 0 bases and the V segment lost 3 bases, leaving 6 bases of the junction unmatched. The germline gives CDR1 LNHDA, CDR2 SQIVND (reference sequence). In nucleotides, the CDR3 is TGTGCCAGTAGTATCGATCGGACAGGGACTAACTATGGCTACACCTTC. Its protein product is CASSIDRTGTNYGYTF.

This CDR3 is CASSLASSGRGEQYF. DNA of the CDR3: TGTGCCAGCAGCTTGGCGTCTAGCGGGAGAGGCGAGCAGTACTTC. J is TRBJ2-7 and V is TRBV5-4, with 10 bases identical to TRBD2. CDR3 length: 15 amino acids. Germline V CDR1 and CDR2: SGHNT, YYREEE (reference sequence). V was pared by 0 bases and J by 6 bases, with 6 bases of the junction left unmatched. The whole variable domain, remainder taken from reference TRBV5-4 and TRBJ2-7, is ETGVTQSPTHLIKTRGQQVTLRCSSQSGHNTVSWYQQALGQGPQFIFQYYREEENGRGNFPPRFSGLQFPNYSSELNVNALELDDSALYLCASSLASSGRGEQYFGPGTRLTVT.